The next 19 T cell receptor beta chains were all read from a single sample in a study of cytomegalovirus exposure and HLA in healthy donors. The PCR made use of 60 Vbeta and 13 Jbeta primers. Profiling relied on immunoSEQ multiplex PCR, and the TCRdb table lists in-frame clones only, not all of them. The sample lists roughly 150,000 clones, around 79% seen once, with roughly 3.7% in the top ten. Sequencing used PBMCs. The receptors were sampled from a male donor in good health and CMV-seronegative.

The chain employs TRBV6-5 and TRBJ1-5; D is possibly TRBD1 (6 bases). Germline CDR1 and CDR2: MNHEY and SVGAGI. The CDR3 loop spans 13 amino acids. V lost 6 bases to trimming and J lost 6 bases, with 12 bases between them. CDR3 nucleotide sequence: TGTGCCAGCAGCCTAGTACAGGGTCAGCCCCAGCATTTT. This sequence encodes CASSLVQGQPQHF.

The CDR3 here is CASSRTSGYEQYF. For the CDR3, the DNA is TGTGCCAGCAGTCGGACTAGTGGCTACGAGCAGTACTTC. This chain links TRBV6-1 with TRBJ2-7, with 7 bases identical to TRBD2. From germline, CDR1 is MNHNS and CDR2 SASEGT. Trimming at V came to 5 bases and at J to 3 bases, leaving 4 bases not matched to a gene. The CDR3 spans 13 residues.

This clone was counted a single time. This rearrangement joins TRBV5-1 to TRBJ2-7; 7 nucleotides match TRBD2. This CDR3 comprises 15 residues. Germline lookup yields CDR1 SGHRS and CDR2 YFSETQ. The junction had 12 bases not matched to a gene; V was cut back by 4 bases and J by 5 bases. CDR3 in amino acids: CASSIQGGSPNEQYF. The CDR3 nucleotides read TGCGCCAGCAGCATCCAGGGCGGGAGCCCCAACGAGCAGTACTTC.

The CDR3 DNA reads TGTGCCAGCAGTGATAGGAGAGGGGGCAAAGGAAACACCATATATTTT. This translates into CASSDRRGGKGNTIYF. This chain joins TRBV6-1 and TRBJ1-3; 7 bases are shared with TRBD1. CDR1 and CDR2 from the germline V gene are MNHNS and SASEGT. V shed 3 bases and J 4 bases; nucleotides not matched to a gene: 9. The CDR3 sequence is 16 residues long.

CDR3: CASSQRQGLAYEQYF. DNA of the CDR3: TGTGCCAGCAGTCAGCGACAGGGGTTGGCCTACGAGCAGTACTTC. The chain links TRBV6-5 to TRBJ2-7; 8 positions agree with TRBD1. The germline V gene encodes CDR1 MNHEY and CDR2 SVGAGI. CDR3 length: 15 residues. V trimming: 5 bases; J trimming: 2 bases; junction bases outside the gene matches: 8.

A few counts support this clone. V gene TRBV19 combines with J gene TRBJ1-1; D ambiguous. The CDR3 spans 14 residues. V gave up 10 bases and J gave up 4 bases, with 19 bases separating them. Germline V CDR1 and CDR2: LNHDA, SQIVND (reference sequence). CDR3 loop: CATTVGRMATEAFF. Written as DNA, the CDR3 is TGTGCCACCACTGTGGGCAGGATGGCCACTGAAGCTTTCTTT. Drawing the rest from reference TRBV19 and TRBJ1-1, the complete variable domain is DGGITQSPKYLFRKEGQNVTLSCEQNLNHDAMYWYRQDPGQGLRLIYYSQIVNDFQKGDIAEGYSVSREKKESFPLTVTSAQKNPTAFYLCATTVGRMATEAFFGQGTRLTVV.

This chain uses TRBV5-1 with TRBJ2-1, with D perhaps TRBD2 (6 bases). Trimming removed 3 bases from V and 1 base from J, with 17 bases in between. Germline V gene lookup returns CDR1 SGHRS and CDR2 YFSETQ. The CDR3 runs 17 residues. CDR3 sequence reads: CASSSRVVAASYNEQFF. CDR3 DNA sequence: TGCGCCAGCAGCTCCCGAGTAGTAGCGGCGTCCTACAATGAGCAGTTCTTC.

Points on this clone: One end of the junction varies from germline; a read error may be responsible. The chain has TRBV5-1 and TRBJ2-4; 8 nucleotides align to TRBD1. The CDR3 has 15 residues. From germline, CDR1 is SGHRS and CDR2 YFSETQ. CDR3 residues: CASSLGTGLKNSQYF. CDR3 nucleotides: TGCGCCAGCAGCTTGGGGACAGGGTTAAAAAACAGTCAGTACTTC. Full variable domain (missing parts from reference TRBV5-1 and TRBJ2-4): KAGVTQTPRYLIKTRGQQVTLSCSPISGHRSVSWYQQTPGQGLQFLFEYFSETQRNKGNFPGRFSGRQFSNSRSEMNVSTLELGDSALYLCASSLGTGLKNSQYFGAGTRLSVL.

This clone was counted only a few times. The chain combines TRBV23-1 with TRBJ2-3; 8 positions match TRBD2. TRBV23-1 is filed as an ORF, its function uncertain. The CDR3 runs 18 residues. J gave up 0 bases and V 0 bases, and 8 bases lay outside the gene matches. The CDR3 protein is CASSQSKIRGGSTDTQYF. CDR3 coding DNA: TGCGCCAGCAGTCAATCGAAGATTCGGGGGGGAAGCACAGATACGCAGTATTTT.

The chain carries TRBV27 and TRBJ1-3; possible D gene TRBD1, 5 bases. With 8 bases removed from V and 4 bases from J, the gap between germline ends came to 18 bases. The length of the CDR3 is 15 residues. CDR1 MNHEY and CDR2 SMNVEV come from the germline V gene (reference sequence). CDR3 DNA sequence: TGTGCCAGCCAAGAGGCAGGGCTTAAAGGAAACACCATATATTTT. Translation: CASQEAGLKGNTIYF.

V usage is TRBV5-1 and J usage is TRBJ2-7; 10 nucleotides match TRBD2. The CDR3 is made up of 15 amino acids. The germline CDR1 and CDR2 sequences are SGHRS and YFSETQ. V lost 4 bases, J lost 2 bases, and 6 bases stayed unmatched. CDR3 DNA: TGCGCCAGCAGCGTAAGGACTAGCGGCGCCTACGAGCAGTACTTC. Amino acids: CASSVRTSGAYEQYF.

J is TRBJ2-5 and V is TRBV21-1; no DNA check was done on the table's D call, TRBD2. The DNA end favors TRBJ2-7, so the J call may be wrong. TRBV21-1 is recorded as a pseudogene. This CDR3 has 17 residues. CDR3 in amino acids: CASSKGVRLAGSYEQYF. CDR3 in DNA: TGTGCCAGCAGCAAAGGGGTCCGACTAGCGGGTTCCTACGAGCAGTACTTC.

V is TRBV4-2 and J is TRBJ1-5; D is undetermined. Germline V gives CDR1 LGHNA, CDR2 YNFKEQ. CDR3 length equals 13 residues. Between the trimmed V and J ends, which lost 0 bases and 5 bases, there was a span of 5 bases. The CDR3 bases are TGTGCCAGCAGCCAAGATCCCGATCAGCCCCAGCATTTT. This sequence encodes CASSQDPDQPQHF.

The rearrangement uses TRBV10-1 and TRBJ2-7; 7 nucleotides agree with TRBD2. The V segment lost 0 bases and the J segment 6 bases; nucleotides outside the gene matches: 8. The CDR3 is 15 amino acids. Germline-derived CDR1 and CDR2 are WNHNN and SYGVQD (reference sequence). The CDR3 loop is CASSESREGLTEQYF. CDR3 DNA: TGCGCCAGCAGTGAGTCAAGGGAGGGCCTTACCGAGCAGTACTTC.

CDR3 residues: CASSMDRTSGNTIYF. CDR3 nucleotide sequence: TGTGCCAGCAGTATGGACAGGACTTCTGGAAACACCATATATTTT. The rearrangement joins TRBV6-5 to TRBJ1-3, with TRBD1 matching 7 bases. The germline V gene encodes CDR1 MNHEY and CDR2 SVGAGI. This CDR3 comprises 15 residues. Trimming at V came to 5 bases and at J to 1 base, leaving 5 bases not matched to a gene.

V is TRBV19 and J is TRBJ2-2; TRBD1 might be the D (5 bases). The CDR3 loop spans 14 amino acids. Germline CDR1 and CDR2: LNHDA and SQIVND (reference sequence). V was trimmed by 5 bases and J by 2 bases, leaving 9 bases between them. As DNA, the CDR3 is TGTGCCAGTAGTGGGGCAGCAAACACCGGGGAGCTGTTTTTT. Translated, it gives CASSGAANTGELFF.

This chain connects TRBV30 to TRBJ1-2; D not resolved. This CDR3 is built from 12 residues. Germline-derived CDR1 and CDR2 are GTSNPN and SVGIG (reference sequence). The V and J ends lost 2 bases and 5 bases respectively, with 9 bases between them. The DNA for the CDR3 is TGTGCCTGGAGTTCCGGGTCTTATGGCTACACCTTC. This gives the protein CAWSSGSYGYTF. Full variable domain (missing parts from reference TRBV30 and TRBJ1-2): SQTIHQWPATLVQPVGSPLSLECTVEGTSNPNLYWYRQAAGRGLQLLFYSVGIGQISSEVPQNLSASRPQDRQFILSSKKLLLSDSGFYLCAWSSGSYGYTFGSGTRLTVV.

The chain carries TRBV5-1 and TRBJ2-5; D remains ambiguous. CDR1 SGHRS and CDR2 YFSETQ come from the germline V gene. V was shortened by 0 bases and J by 5 bases, with 14 bases between the two germline ends. The CDR3 totals 15 residues. CDR3 residues: CASSLGPGSEETQYF. DNA of the CDR3: TGCGCCAGCAGCTTGGGGCCCGGGTCGGAGGAGACCCAGTACTTC.

The chain joins TRBV4-1 to TRBJ2-7; TRBD2 aligns across 12 bases. This CDR3 is built from 15 residues. Losses at the gene ends were 4 bases for V and 2 bases for J; bases not matched to a gene: 3. Germline V gives CDR1 MGHRA, CDR2 YSYEKL. CDR3 loop: CASSPTSGGPYEQYF. Here the CDR3 DNA reads TGCGCCAGCAGCCCCACTAGCGGGGGGCCCTACGAGCAGTACTTC.